This T cell receptor beta chain comes out of a study of tumor-infiltrating lymphocytes in primary liver carcinoma. Study overall: Stage T1-T3 N0M0 and a size of roughly 4 to 10 cm characterized the tumors.

TCR beta cDNA came from 400 to 500 ng total RNA, primed with a constant-region primer. ARM-PCR, slightly modified, supplied the TCR beta libraries through three nested multiplex PCR rounds. TRBV1-TRBV30 forward primers paired with a C-beta reverse primer were used in the first two PCR rounds, which ran roughly 9 cycles each. TCRdb re-called the multiplex PCR reads with MiXCR, one entry per CDR3 protein. The table includes 95,000 to 100,000 distinct CDR3 sequences, about 70% detected once. The CDR3 is made up of 15 amino acids. Looked up from germline, CDR1 is SGHNT and CDR2 is YENEEA. Scientists recovered RNA and DNA together from around 18-30 mg of unsorted bulk tissue. Concerning this clonotype: Its cognate antigen is unknown. The CDR3 does not close with the conserved phenylalanine or tryptophan, likely indicating a read error.

Study-level results: The overlap of tumor-adjacent and tumor-blood pairs was smaller than that of tumor region pairs.

The chain joins TRBV11-3 to TRBJ2-1; TRBD2 matches at 8 bases. What was sequenced was liver tumor tissue from sampling region 2. Subset: tumor region T2, inferior pole. The receptor was isolated from a woman aged 60-75 years with primary liver carcinoma and hepatitis B virus infection. CDR3 sequence: CASGPRGSGDNEQFL. In DNA, the CDR3 is TGTGCTAGCGGCCCTCGGGGTAGCGGGGACAATGAGCAGTTCCTC.